The clone carrying this T cell receptor (beta chain) was detected only a few times. Its specificity is not known. The sample is drawn from a study of T cell repertoires in cytomegalovirus infection. Turning to the study itself: Recently identified HLA-C-restricted CMV epitopes were among the peptides used. Evidence of both CMV infection and a matching HLA type came from public TCR beta signatures. Overall study findings and caveats: Cumulative public TCR beta family frequency identified carriers of CMV plus the relevant HLA. CMV-specific TCR beta clonotypes restricted by HLA-C were the ones dominating the ex vivo response.

The CDR3 is 16 residues long. The V and J ends lost 5 bases and 1 base, in that order; junction bases with no gene match: 6. Each CDR3 protein is one row after TCRdb ran MiXCR on the reads. The repertoire holds approximately 770,000 distinct CDR3 sequences, with 25% to 30% as singletons. This chain joins TRBV12-3 or TRBV12-4 and TRBJ2-2, with 8 bases identical to TRBD2. Sequencing used cultured CD8+ T cells from PBMCs, obtained from culture after CMV antigen stimulation. This clonotype was obtained from a human donor in good health (CMV status not recorded). Some clones in this sample may be carry-over from other donors' samples. CDR3 nucleotides: TGTGCCAGCAGTACCCGGGAGGGCTTGAACACCGGGGAGCTGTTTTTT. Amino acids: CASSTREGLNTGELFF.